Reported below is one TCR beta chain. Its specificity is unknown. These data belong to a study of human versus mouse CDR3 diversity and MHC coevolution. Measured with immunoSEQ multiplex PCR; TCRdb has only the in-frame clones, and not every one. The table records roughly 81,000 clones, over 85% of them present only once. Study-level findings and limits: Mice had fewer CDR3 deletions and insertions than humans on average. Roughly 1.5 million TCR beta clonotypes were estimated for humans, the largest repertoire. Among all groups, most of the three human donors showed least clonal inequality.

Germline CDR1 reads SGHVS; CDR2 reads FQNEAQ. Trimming shortened V by 5 bases and J by 0 bases, and 13 bases separated the two germline ends. The CDR3 contains 15 residues. The TCR comes from a person aged 25 to 69 in good health. This chain uses TRBV7-8 with TRBJ1-1; D uncertain. The specimen sequenced was naive CD4+ T cells from blood. The subset is: CD45RO-negative CD62L-positive naive CD4 T cells. CDR3 amino acids: CASSLSAGLNTEAFF. CDR3 bases: TGTGCCAGCAGCCTTTCGGCAGGCCTGAACACTGAAGCTTTCTTT. The variable domain in full, completed from reference TRBV7-8 and TRBJ1-1, reads GAGVSQSPRYKVAKRGQDVALRCDPISGHVSLFWYQQALGQGPEFLTYFQNEAQLDKSGLPSDRFFAERPEGSVSTLKIQRTQQEDSAVYLCASSLSAGLNTEAFFGQGTRLTVV.